What follows describes a single TCR beta chain. Trimming stripped 2 bases from V and 7 bases from J, with 12 bases between. The CDR3 totals 14 residues. Per germline, CDR1 MNHEY and CDR2 SVGAGI. This entry comes from a study of T cell responses to AZD1222 COVID-19 vaccine. Generated by immunoSEQ multiplex PCR, the TCRdb table keeps only in-frame clones and is missing some. Here the sample spans roughly 180,000 clones, over 80% being singletons. This receptor was taken from an adult who received the MenACWY meningococcal vaccine as a control. The rearrangement links TRBV6-5 to TRBJ2-1; D tentatively reads TRBD1 or TRBD2 (5 bases each). Sequenced material: peripheral blood, taken 28 days after the second dose of the MenACWY control vaccine. This CDR3 is CASSYDRGQNEQFF. CDR3 nucleotide sequence: TGTGCCAGCAGTTACGACCGGGGCCAAAATGAGCAGTTCTTC.